One sample yielded the 20 T cell receptor beta chains listed below, sequenced in a study of response to subunit inactivated influenza vaccine. TCRdb reanalysed the RT-PCR reads using MiXCR and keeps one entry per CDR3 protein. The sample records fewer than 400,000 distinct CDR3 sequences, just over 20% being singletons. Sequencing was performed on PBMCs from blood, taken less than 22 months after vaccination. These receptors were obtained from a man between 50 and 69 years old who received an inactivated influenza vaccine.

This clonotype occurred a few times. V is TRBV20-1 and J is TRBJ1-2; TRBD1 is a possible D gene (5 bases). Germline CDR1 DFQATT, CDR2 SNEGSKA (reference sequence). The CDR3 has 15 amino acids. As DNA, the CDR3 is TGCAGGGGACGGAGTGGCCCCCGCTCGAACTATGGCTACACCTTC. Its protein is CRGRSGPRSNYGYTF.

The chain links TRBV5-1 to TRBJ2-1; 8 nucleotides line up with TRBD2. The CDR3 runs 13 residues. The V and J ends lost 2 bases and 7 bases, in that order; junction bases with no gene match: 2. The germline CDR1 and CDR2 sequences are SGHRS and YFSETQ. CDR3 sequence: CASSFTSGNEQFF. In DNA form, the CDR3 reads TGCGCCAGCAGCTTTACTAGCGGAAATGAGCAGTTCTTC.

This clonotype was seen only a few times. J is TRBJ2-1 and V is TRBV7-6, with D perhaps matching TRBD2 (5 bases). Trimming left V 6 bases short and J 6 bases short, with 18 bases between. Germline V gene data show CDR1 as SGHVS and CDR2 as FNYEAQ. The CDR3 totals 15 residues. The CDR3 is CASRSRVGGRNEQFF. As DNA, the CDR3 is TGTGCCAGCAGGTCCCGAGTCGGAGGTCGCAATGAGCAGTTCTTC.

This clonotype was recorded a few times. The chain uses TRBV6-2 or TRBV6-3 and TRBJ2-1; no reliable D call. The V end lost 3 bases, the J end lost 5 bases, and 11 bases lay between the germline ends. The CDR3 is 14 residues long. Germline values: CDR1 MNHEY, CDR2 SVGEGT. CDR3 coding DNA: TGTGCCAGCAGTTATGAGCCAGGAAACAATGAGCAGTTCTTC. This sequence encodes CASSYEPGNNEQFF.

A few counts support this clonotype. V and J are TRBV28 and TRBJ2-5, with 11 bases fitting TRBD2. In germline, CDR1 is MDHEN, CDR2 SYDVKM. With 7 bases clipped from V and 1 base from J, the junction kept 5 bases outside the gene matches. The length of the CDR3 is 15 residues. This CDR3 is CASIASGGSQETQYF. The DNA of the CDR3 is TGTGCCAGCATTGCTAGCGGGGGGAGCCAAGAGACCCAGTACTTC.

There are many counts of this clonotype. The chain couples TRBV5-6 to TRBJ1-5; TRBD1 aligns across 10 bases. This CDR3 spans 14 amino acids. The trim removed 4 bases at V and 8 bases at J, leaving 6 bases unmatched. In germline, CDR1 is SGHDT, CDR2 YYEEEE. The CDR3 is CASSLGTGVKPQHF. For the CDR3, the DNA is TGTGCCAGCAGCCTCGGGACAGGGGTTAAGCCCCAGCATTTT.

This clonotype was observed a few times. V gene TRBV6-1 combines with J gene TRBJ2-7; D might be TRBD2 (6 bases). Trimming pared 8 bases from V and 2 bases from J, leaving 16 bases between. The CDR3 covers 14 residues. CDR1 and CDR2 (germline): MNHNS, SASEGT. The CDR3 spells CASGRASAAYEQYF. As DNA, the CDR3 is TGTGCCAGCGGTAGGGCTAGCGCAGCCTACGAGCAGTACTTC.

A few counts support this clonotype. CDR3 sequence reads: CASQRGDQPQHF. The CDR3 nucleotides read TGTGCCAGCCAGAGGGGGGATCAGCCCCAGCATTTT. This chain links TRBV19 with TRBJ1-5; perhaps TRBD1 as D (6 bases). This CDR3 region has 12 residues. The ends were cut back, 9 bases at V and 5 bases at J, with 11 bases in the middle. CDR1 is LNHDA and CDR2 is SQIVND in the germline V gene (reference sequence).

This clonotype came up a few times. The chain joins TRBV12-3 or TRBV12-4 to TRBJ2-3; 12 bases agree with TRBD1. This CDR3 is built from 18 residues. After removal of 6 bases from V and 0 bases from J, the junction contained 10 bases not matched to a gene. For the CDR3, the DNA is TGTGCCAGCAGCCCGGGACAGGGGGCCCACCTTAGCACAGATACGCAGTATTTT. Translated, it gives CASSPGQGAHLSTDTQYF.

This clonotype was counted a few times. V gene TRBV6-5 combines with J gene TRBJ1-2; no firm D call. The germline CDR1 and CDR2 sequences are MNHEY and SVGAGI. The ends were cut back, 2 bases at V and 0 bases at J, with 13 bases in the middle. The length of the CDR3 is 16 residues. CDR3 sequence: CASSYGARRPNYGYTF. The CDR3 nucleotides read TGTGCCAGCAGTTACGGAGCGAGGCGACCTAACTATGGCTACACCTTC.

This clonotype was observed many times. The V and J genes are TRBV29-1 and TRBJ1-2; D not certain. V lost 2 bases, J lost 0 bases, and 13 bases lay in between. The CDR3 consists of 15 residues. CDR1 SQVTM and CDR2 ANQGSEA come from the germline V gene. In DNA form, the CDR3 reads TGCAGCGTTGAAAATGGGCCTACACCTAACTATGGCTACACCTTC. This translates into CSVENGPTPNYGYTF.

This clonotype has only a few counts. This chain joins TRBV3-1 and TRBJ1-2; TRBD1 matches at 9 bases. The junction had 14 bases not matched to a gene; V was cut back by 4 bases and J by 8 bases. Germline lookup yields CDR1 LGHDT and CDR2 YNNKEL (reference sequence). The CDR3 length is 16 residues. The CDR3 sequence is CASSPTTGQGKGGYTF. As DNA, the CDR3 is TGTGCCAGCAGCCCAACCACCGGACAGGGGAAAGGCGGCTACACCTTC.

V is TRBV7-2 and J is TRBJ2-7, with 12 bases matching TRBD2. Germline V gene sequence: CDR1 SGHTA, CDR2 FQGNSA. The CDR3 consists of 17 residues. V lost 5 bases to trimming and J lost 0 bases; unmatched junction nucleotides: 8. This CDR3 is CASSRTSGGLSSYEQYF. The CDR3 DNA follows: TGTGCCAGCAGCCGTACTAGCGGGGGGTTGAGCTCCTACGAGCAGTACTTC.

This clonotype has just a few counts. The rearrangement joins TRBV27 to TRBJ2-7; possibly TRBD1 or TRBD2 for D (5 bases each). Trimming left V 3 bases short and J 6 bases short, with 9 bases between. This CDR3 spans 12 amino acids. Germline-derived CDR1 and CDR2 are MNHEY and SMNVEV (reference sequence). This chain's CDR3 is CASSFIGGEQYF. The CDR3, as DNA: TGTGCCAGCAGTTTTATTGGGGGCGAGCAGTACTTC.

This clonotype was seen a few times. The chain links TRBV5-8 to TRBJ2-3; 7 nucleotides line up with TRBD2. CDR3 length: 15 residues. Per germline, CDR1 SGHTS and CDR2 YDEGEE. V dropped 1 base and J dropped 4; count of bases not matched to a gene: 6. The CDR3 region is CASSLLGGNADTQYF. In DNA form, the CDR3 reads TGTGCCAGCAGCTTGTTGGGGGGGAACGCAGATACGCAGTATTTT.

V usage is TRBV6-1 and J usage is TRBJ2-7; TRBD1 aligns across 9 bases. Germline V gives CDR1 MNHNS, CDR2 SASEGT. Germline trimming cut 6 bases from V and 3 bases from J; bases unmatched to any gene: 6. The length of the CDR3 is 14 residues. In DNA, the CDR3 is TGTGCCAGCAGCAATCCGGGACAGGGCTACGAGCAGTACTTC. It codes for CASSNPGQGYEQYF.

The gene calls are TRBV12-3 or TRBV12-4 and TRBJ2-5, with no clear D. This CDR3 has 12 residues. Trimming took off 6 bases at V and 4 bases at J, with 9 bases between the two ends. In nucleotides, the CDR3 is TGTGCCAGCAGCCTGTACGTAGAGACCCAGTACTTC. This gives the protein CASSLYVETQYF.

The CDR3 DNA is TGTGCCAGCTCACCACCCCGTCCGGGGGGCTACACCTTC. Translation gives CASSPPRPGGYTF. The chain combines TRBV18 with TRBJ1-2, with D uncertain. The germline V gene encodes CDR1 KGHSH and CDR2 LQKENI. CDR3 size: 13 residues. V was trimmed by 0 bases and J by 8 bases, leaving 10 bases between them.

This clonotype showed up just a few times. The chain carries TRBV6-2 or TRBV6-3 and TRBJ1-2, with D perhaps matching TRBD1 (5 bases). The V end lost 1 base, the J end lost 6 bases, and 18 bases lay between the germline ends. This CDR3 contains 16 residues. The V gene's germline CDR1 is MNHEY and CDR2 SVGEGT. The CDR3 loop is CASSYWAGPSVHGYTF. CDR3 nucleotide sequence: TGTGCCAGCAGTTACTGGGCGGGACCGTCAGTCCATGGCTACACCTTC.

The V gene is TRBV12-3 or TRBV12-4, the J gene TRBJ1-1, with TRBD1 matching 8 bases. The CDR3 covers 14 residues. The trim removed 3 bases at V and 7 bases at J, leaving 7 bases unmatched. CDR3 sequence: CASSFTGGGDEAFF. In nucleotides, the CDR3 is TGTGCCAGCAGTTTTACAGGGGGTGGGGATGAAGCTTTCTTT.